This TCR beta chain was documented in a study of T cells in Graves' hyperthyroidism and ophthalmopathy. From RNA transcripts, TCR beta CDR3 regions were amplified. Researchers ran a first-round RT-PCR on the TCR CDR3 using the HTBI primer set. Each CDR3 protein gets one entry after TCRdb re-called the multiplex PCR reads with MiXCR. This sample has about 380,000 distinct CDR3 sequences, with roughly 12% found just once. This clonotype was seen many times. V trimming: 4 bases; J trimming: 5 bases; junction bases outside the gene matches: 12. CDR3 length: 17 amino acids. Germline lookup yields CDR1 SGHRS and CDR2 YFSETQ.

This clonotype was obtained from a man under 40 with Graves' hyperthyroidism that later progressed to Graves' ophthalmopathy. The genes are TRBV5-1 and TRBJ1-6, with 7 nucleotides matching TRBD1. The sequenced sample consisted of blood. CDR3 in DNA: TGCGCCAGCAGCCCGGGGACAGCTTTTGTCCATAATTCACCCCTCCACTTT. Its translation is CASSPGTAFVHNSPLHF.